The 32 T cell receptor beta chains given below trace back to one sample, sequenced in a study of radiotherapy plus CTLA-4 blockade in lung cancer. Generated by immunoSEQ multiplex PCR, the TCRdb table keeps only in-frame clones and is missing some. Of about 30,000 clones in the sample, about 79% were seen once. The input for sequencing was peripheral blood, taken from a patient treated with radiotherapy plus ipilimumab. These receptors were taken from a human donor with non-small cell lung cancer that progressed on radiotherapy plus ipilimumab.

The chain carries TRBV9 and TRBJ2-5, with TRBD2 matching 7 bases. This CDR3 is 16 amino acids long. Germline loops: CDR1 SGDLS, CDR2 YYNGEE. V was clipped by 0 bases and J by 2 bases; unmatched bases: 7. For the CDR3, the DNA is TGTGCCAGCAGCGTAGGTCCAGCGGGGTTACAAGAGACCCAGTACTTC. Encoded protein: CASSVGPAGLQETQYF.

The chain recombines TRBV7-9 with TRBJ1-1, with D maybe TRBD1 (5 bases). The germline V and J ends were trimmed by 2 bases and 4 bases, with 17 bases remaining between them. The CDR3 is 16 amino acids. Germline assignment: CDR1 SEHNR and CDR2 FQNEAQ (reference sequence). The CDR3 DNA is TGTGCCAGCAGCTTACTGGGGCGGACTTTGGGCACTGAAGCTTTCTTT. It yields the protein CASSLLGRTLGTEAFF.

The chain joins TRBV4-2 to TRBJ2-7; TRBD2 matches at 10 bases. This CDR3 is 16 amino acids long. V gave up 0 bases and J gave up 6 bases; unmatched junction bases: 8. Germline lookup yields CDR1 LGHNA and CDR2 YNFKEQ. The CDR3 nucleotides read TGTGCCAGCAGCCAAGATGCTAGCGGGAGTTTGGGCGAGCAGTACTTC. This sequence encodes CASSQDASGSLGEQYF.

The chain links TRBV12-5 to TRBJ1-2; no clear D. The germline CDR1 and CDR2 sequences are LGHNT and FRNRAP. Trimming stripped 1 base from V and 9 bases from J, with 12 bases between. The CDR3 has 13 amino acids. The DNA for the CDR3 is TGTGCTAGTGGTTTGGACGACTCGAGGCGCTACACCTTC. The encoded protein is CASGLDDSRRYTF.

V is TRBV5-1 and J is TRBJ2-3, with TRBD2 matching 9 bases. The CDR3 sequence is 18 residues long. Germline lookup yields CDR1 SGHRS and CDR2 YFSETQ. Trimming took 0 bases from V and 6 from J; bases not matched to a gene: 14. Here the CDR3 DNA reads TGCGCCAGCAGCTTGGGCCCCGCTCGCAGCGGGGGGCGGGATACGCAGTATTTT. It codes for CASSLGPARSGGRDTQYF. The entire variable domain, with the rest obtained from reference TRBV5-1 and TRBJ2-3, is as follows: KAGVTQTPRYLIKTRGQQVTLSCSPISGHRSVSWYQQTPGQGLQFLFEYFSETQRNKGNFPGRFSGRQFSNSRSEMNVSTLELGDSALYLCASSLGPARSGGRDTQYFGPGTRLTVL.

The chain employs TRBV28 and TRBJ2-5; D ambiguous. Trimming took off 2 bases at V and 5 bases at J, with 9 bases between the two ends. The CDR3 loop spans 13 amino acids. Germline values: CDR1 MDHEN, CDR2 SYDVKM. CDR3 amino acids: CASSLPPGETQYF. The CDR3 region has the DNA TGTGCCAGCAGTTTACCACCCGGGGAGACCCAGTACTTC.

This chain links TRBV7-9 with TRBJ2-3; D tentatively reads TRBD1 or TRBD2 (5 bases each). Trimming stripped 0 bases from V and 5 bases from J, with 6 bases between. The germline V gene has CDR1 SEHNR and CDR2 FQNEAQ (reference sequence). The CDR3 extends over 13 amino acids. The CDR3 DNA sequence: TGTGCCAGCAGCTTAGCGGGGGTAGATACGCAGTATTTT. Translation: CASSLAGVDTQYF.

The rearrangement links TRBV28 to TRBJ2-7, with TRBD2 matching 12 bases. The CDR3 consists of 16 residues. V lost 4 bases and J lost 7; bases outside the gene matches: 11. Germline CDR1 is MDHEN and CDR2 is SYDVKM. CDR3 amino acids: CASSSSASGRAWEQYF. The DNA of the CDR3 is TGTGCCAGCAGTTCGTCCGCTAGCGGGAGGGCTTGGGAGCAGTACTTC.

This CDR3 is CASSAGIGQEGQPQHF. CDR3 DNA: TGTGCCAGTAGTGCCGGTATCGGGCAAGAGGGTCAGCCCCAGCATTTT. The rearrangement joins TRBV19 to TRBJ1-5; no firm D call. From germline, CDR1 is LNHDA and CDR2 SQIVND (reference sequence). V lost 5 bases, J lost 6 bases, and 20 bases lay in between. CDR3 size: 16 residues. Full variable domain (rest looked up from reference TRBV19 and TRBJ1-5): DGGITQSPKYLFRKEGQNVTLSCEQNLNHDAMYWYRQDPGQGLRLIYYSQIVNDFQKGDIAEGYSVSREKKESFPLTVTSAQKNPTAFYLCASSAGIGQEGQPQHFGDGTRLSIL.

V gene TRBV28 combines with J gene TRBJ2-3; tentatively, D is TRBD2 (6 bases). The V end was cut by 6 bases, the J end by 4 bases, with 14 bases between. Germline CDR1 reads MDHEN; CDR2 reads SYDVKM. This CDR3 region has 14 residues. The CDR3 DNA reads TGTGCCAGCAGGAGCGGAGGGTCCGCAGATACGCAGTATTTT. Translated, it gives CASRSGGSADTQYF.

This clone came up a few times. The V call is TRBV27, the J call TRBJ2-1; 14 positions agree with TRBD2. Trimming at V came to 5 bases and at J to 6 bases, leaving 21 bases not matched to a gene. Germline V gives CDR1 MNHEY, CDR2 SMNVEV (reference sequence). This CDR3 comprises 21 residues. The CDR3 DNA is TGTGCCAGCAGTCCTAAGACCCGGGACAGGGGACTAGCGGGAGCGGGCAATGAGCAGTTCTTC. This codes for CASSPKTRDRGLAGAGNEQFF.

This chain connects TRBV4-2 to TRBJ2-2; TRBD2 agrees at 9 bases. Losses at the gene ends were 1 base for V and 3 bases for J; bases not matched to a gene: 0. CDR3 length: 15 residues. CDR1 and CDR2 from the germline V gene are LGHNA and YNFKEQ. The DNA of the CDR3 is TGTGCCAGCAGCCAAGGGACTAGCGACACCGGGGAGCTGTTTTTT. Translating gives CASSQGTSDTGELFF.

J is TRBJ2-7 and V is TRBV1; TRBD2, the table's D call, was not compared with the DNA. TRBV1 is given as a pseudogene. The CDR3 has 15 amino acids. CDR3 coding DNA: TGCACCAGCAGCCAAGATCAGCGGGGGGGCTACGAGCAGTACTTC. This sequence encodes CTSSQDQRGGYEQYF.

The table lists this clone with a count of one. V usage is TRBV4-1 and J usage is TRBJ2-3; TRBD1 matches at 9 bases. V gave up 0 bases and J gave up 4 bases; unmatched junction bases: 14. The germline V gene encodes CDR1 MGHRA and CDR2 YSYEKL. The CDR3 sequence is 19 residues long. This CDR3 reads CASSQDPFPRDRVADTQYF. The DNA for the CDR3 is TGCGCCAGCAGCCAAGACCCCTTCCCCCGGGACAGGGTAGCAGATACGCAGTATTTT.

V and J are TRBV11-2 and TRBJ2-1, with a possible D match to TRBD1 (5 bases). V was pared by 5 bases and J by 0 bases, with 11 bases between. The CDR3 is made up of 15 amino acids. In germline, CDR1 is SGHAT, CDR2 FQNNGV. CDR3 amino acids: CASSPEGASYNEQFF. CDR3 in DNA: TGTGCCAGCAGCCCCGAAGGGGCCTCCTACAATGAGCAGTTCTTC.

This sequence joins TRBV28 and TRBJ2-5; 9 bases are shared with TRBD1. V lost 5 bases to trimming and J lost 5 bases; unmatched junction nucleotides: 9. CDR1 is MDHEN, CDR2 SYDVKM, per germline. The length of the CDR3 is 15 residues. As DNA, the CDR3 is TGTGCCAGCAGTCTTCCCGGGACAGGGCGGGAGACCCAGTACTTC. Its translation: CASSLPGTGRETQYF. The whole variable domain, filled in from reference TRBV28 and TRBJ2-5, reads DVKVTQSSRYLVKRTGEKVFLECVQDMDHENMFWYRQDPGLGLRLIYFSYDVKMKEKGDIPEGYSVSREKKERFSLILESASTNQTSMYLCASSLPGTGRETQYFGPGTRLLVL.

This clone was counted a single time. This chain joins TRBV20-1 and TRBJ2-1; D uncertain. The CDR3 contains 11 residues. The V gene's germline CDR1 is DFQATT and CDR2 SNEGSKA (reference sequence). Trimming cost V 8 bases and J 5 bases, with 10 bases left between them. The CDR3 DNA sequence: TGCAGTTCTGGAACACACAATGAGCAGTTCTTC. Translated, it gives CSSGTHNEQFF.

The V gene is TRBV4-3, the J gene TRBJ1-1; 8 bases are a match to TRBD1. Trimming at V came to 8 bases and at J to 3 bases, leaving 5 bases not matched to a gene. This CDR3 has 13 residues. CDR1 and CDR2 from the germline V gene are LGHNA and YSLEER. CDR3 sequence (DNA): TGCGCCAGCGGATCGACAGGGGACACTGAAGCTTTCTTT. Translated: CASGSTGDTEAFF.

The V and J genes are TRBV14 and TRBJ2-3; a weak D match, TRBD2 (5 bases). CDR1 SGHDN and CDR2 FVKESK come from the germline V gene. This CDR3 has 15 residues. Trimming took 0 bases from V and 6 from J, leaving 13 bases between them. CDR3 bases: TGTGCCAGCAGCCAAGAAGTCGGGGTTTTGGATACGCAGTATTTT. This encodes CASSQEVGVLDTQYF.

The rearrangement links TRBV9 to TRBJ2-7; no firm D call. CDR3 size: 13 residues. Germline CDR1 SGDLS, CDR2 YYNGEE. Deletions cut 0 bases from V and 2 bases from J, with 6 bases between. The CDR3 DNA reads TGTGCCAGCAGCGTAGGTCAGACCTACGAGCAGTACTTC. Residues: CASSVGQTYEQYF. Drawing the rest from reference TRBV9 and TRBJ2-7, the complete variable domain is DSGVTQTPKHLITATGQRVTLRCSPRSGDLSVYWYQQSLDQGLQFLIQYYNGEERAKGNILERFSAQQFPDLHSELNLSSLELGDSALYFCASSVGQTYEQYFGPGTRLTVT.

A note on this clone: Other DNA sequences from this sample encode an identical CDR3 as well. The chain is built from TRBV4-3 and TRBJ2-1, with 9 bases identical to TRBD2. This CDR3 is built from 16 residues. Germline CDR1 reads LGHNA; CDR2 reads YSLEER. V was clipped by 0 bases and J by 8 bases; unmatched bases: 8. The CDR3 sequence: CASSQDWRGGKDEQFF. CDR3 bases: TGCGCCAGCAGCCAAGATTGGCGGGGGGGCAAAGATGAGCAGTTCTTC.

J is TRBJ2-7 and V is TRBV27; the match to TRBD2 covers 8 bases. The CDR3 is 13 amino acids. Germline V gene sequence: CDR1 MNHEY, CDR2 SMNVEV (reference sequence). V was clipped by 3 bases and J by 2 bases; unmatched bases: 0. CDR3 nucleotides: TGTGCCAGCAGTTTGGGACTAGCCTACGAGCAGTACTTC. Translating it yields CASSLGLAYEQYF.

The rearrangement joins TRBV6-5 to TRBJ2-3, with D possibly being TRBD2 (5 bases). Germline V lookup: CDR1 MNHEY, CDR2 SVGAGI. Trimming pared 5 bases from V and 2 bases from J, leaving 14 bases between. The CDR3 sequence is 15 residues long. The CDR3 sequence is CASSRALANTDTQYF. CDR3 bases: TGTGCCAGCAGTAGGGCGCTAGCAAACACAGATACGCAGTATTTT.

The chain recombines TRBV6-1 with TRBJ2-7; 11 bases match TRBD2. V lost 5 bases, J lost 3 bases, and 6 bases stayed unmatched. This CDR3 comprises 15 residues. CDR1 and CDR2 (germline): MNHNS, SASEGT. Here the CDR3 reads CASSNPGLAVYEQYF. CDR3 nucleotides: TGTGCCAGCAGTAACCCGGGACTAGCGGTCTACGAGCAGTACTTC.

The chain has TRBV7-9 and TRBJ2-1; D not certain. Trimming shortened V by 7 bases and J by 7 bases, and 11 bases separated the two germline ends. The CDR3 contains 12 residues. Per the germline V gene, CDR1 is SEHNR and CDR2 is FQNEAQ (reference sequence). The CDR3 reads CASTQLENEQFF. The DNA for the CDR3 is TGTGCCAGCACCCAATTGGAAAATGAGCAGTTCTTC.

This chain connects TRBV5-4 to TRBJ2-3, with 9 positions matching TRBD2. Germline values: CDR1 SGHNT, CDR2 YYREEE (reference sequence). The V segment lost 1 base and the J segment 1 base; nucleotides outside the gene matches: 1. The CDR3 contains 15 residues. CDR3 in amino acids: CASSLSSGGTDTQYF. The CDR3 nucleotides are TGTGCCAGCAGCTTGTCTAGCGGGGGCACAGATACGCAGTATTTT.

The J gene is TRBJ2-5, the V gene TRBV5-1; D not resolved. The CDR3 length is 14 residues. Germline CDR1 reads SGHRS; CDR2 reads YFSETQ. Trimming took off 1 base at V and 1 base at J, with 8 bases between the two ends. In DNA form, the CDR3 reads TGCGCCAGCAGCTTGCGCCACGGCCAAGAGACCCAGTACTTC. Protein: CASSLRHGQETQYF. The whole variable domain, remainder taken from reference TRBV5-1 and TRBJ2-5, is KAGVTQTPRYLIKTRGQQVTLSCSPISGHRSVSWYQQTPGQGLQFLFEYFSETQRNKGNFPGRFSGRQFSNSRSEMNVSTLELGDSALYLCASSLRHGQETQYFGPGTRLLVL.

J is TRBJ1-4 and V is TRBV28; no reliable D call. Trimming pared 5 bases from V and 13 bases from J, leaving 26 bases between. Germline values: CDR1 MDHEN, CDR2 SYDVKM. The CDR3 covers 16 residues. The CDR3 spells CASSPSGLWAEIGLFF. The CDR3 coding sequence is TGTGCCAGCAGTCCCTCAGGCCTCTGGGCAGAAATAGGACTGTTTTTT.

This chain joins TRBV4-3 and TRBJ1-2; possible D gene TRBD1, 5 bases. CDR1 and CDR2 from the germline V gene are LGHNA and YSLEER. The ends were cut back, 1 base at V and 3 bases at J, with 18 bases in the middle. The CDR3 is 17 residues long. The CDR3 here is CASSQVAQGRLDYGYTF. The CDR3 bases are TGCGCCAGCAGCCAAGTGGCCCAGGGCAGGCTGGACTATGGCTACACCTTC.

This clone was recorded once. The chain is built from TRBV25-1 and TRBJ2-7; 10 bases map to TRBD2. V gave up 3 bases and J gave up 6 bases; unmatched junction bases: 8. CDR1 is MGHDK, CDR2 SYGVNS, per germline. The CDR3 length is 15 residues. The CDR3 region has the DNA TGTGCCAGCAGTGAGGGCCTAGCGGGAGTCAGCGAGCAGTACTTC. The encoded protein is CASSEGLAGVSEQYF.

The V gene is TRBV5-5, the J gene TRBJ1-5; D gene uncertain. The CDR3 has 13 residues. Germline CDR1 SGHKS, CDR2 YYEKEE (reference sequence). Trimming took off 4 bases at V and 7 bases at J, with 12 bases between the two ends. In DNA, the CDR3 is TGTGCCAGCAGCCAAGATATGGACCAGCCCCAGCATTTT. This gives the protein CASSQDMDQPQHF.

The V call is TRBV7-6, the J call TRBJ2-7, with D perhaps TRBD1 or TRBD2 (5 bases each). Trimming left V 1 base short and J 0 bases short, with 19 bases between. CDR1 SGHVS and CDR2 FNYEAQ come from the germline V gene. The CDR3 has 18 residues. The DNA of the CDR3 is TGTGCCAGCAGCTTAGAAATGCCCGGGACGGCTAGCTCCTACGAGCAGTACTTC. Its translation is CASSLEMPGTASSYEQYF.